The sequence of this T cell receptor (beta chain) was determined in a study of cytomegalovirus exposure and HLA in healthy donors. Study-wide points: Information on immune exposure was restricted to one variable (CMV serostatus). The study listed approximately 160 cytomegalovirus-associated TCR beta chains.

In the PCR, 60 Vbeta and 13 Jbeta primers were used. Libraries were prepared by immunoSEQ multiplex PCR; TCRdb keeps only in-frame clonotypes and omits some of them. The sample contains 160,000 or so clones, roughly 76% of which appear only once. The length of the CDR3 is 13 residues. The ends were cut back, 3 bases at V and 4 bases at J, with 7 bases in the middle. Germline CDR1 and CDR2: MRHNA and SNTAGT. About this clone itself: Its antigen is not identified.

The sequenced material came from PBMCs. The receptor's source is a woman under 30 in good health and CMV-seropositive. The chain recombines TRBV6-4 with TRBJ1-5; maybe TRBD1 (6 bases). CDR3 sequence reads: CASSEGANQPQHF. CDR3 DNA sequence: TGTGCCAGCAGTGAGGGGGCGAATCAGCCCCAGCATTTT.